One and the same sample provided the 14 T cell receptor beta chains below, sequenced in a study of CD8+ T cells in alopecia areata (dated by TCRdb to about 2018). Library generation was performed with the immunoSEQ multiplex PCR assay. To provide template for TCR sequencing, every sample had RNA extracted and reverse transcribed into cDNA. TCRdb provides this immuneACCESS table in a form limited to in-frame rearrangements. Some clones are lacking; in checked studies, under half of them reflect an unresolved V gene, and why the rest are absent is not known. The sample records about 270,000 clones, none occurring a single time. Of the sample, more than 0.95% is held by the ten largest clones. Cells from mouse cutaneous lymph nodes were pooled, stained for CD4, CD8alpha, NKG2D, NKG2ACE and other markers, and then sorted on a BD Influx. Specimen: CD4+ T cells sorted from a lymph node. The receptors here all came from a C3H/HeJ mouse with alopecia areata. The MHC haplotype found in this strain is H2-k.

In regard to this clone: The listed genes are named as in mouse. The sequenced fragment ends 4 residues before the CDR3 boundary, so the rest is inferred from the germline J gene. The V and J genes are TRBV5 and TRBJ2-7; TRBD2 aligns across 9 bases. The CDR3 has 16 amino acids. Trimming cost V 4 bases and J 0 bases; bases outside gene matches: 7. In germline, CDR1 is LGHNA, CDR2 YNLKQL (reference sequence). The CDR3 region is CASSPDWGPSSYEQYF. CDR3 bases read: TGTGCCAGCAGCCCGGACTGGGGTCCTAGCTCCTAT.

This clone was seen more than once but under ten times. Genes and germline come from the mouse. The CDR3 loop is CASSGRTGRSDYTF. Partial CDR3 DNA: TGTGCCAGCAGTGGGAGGACAGGGAGGTCC. This sequence joins TRBV13-1 and TRBJ1-2, with 8 bases that match TRBD1. The read ends 4 residues before the CDR3 terminus; that terminus is restored from the germline J gene. Germline V CDR1 and CDR2: NSHNY, SYGAGN. The CDR3 extends over 14 amino acids.

Turning to this clone: Gene names are the mouse ones. The read ends 4 residues early relative to the CDR3; the germline J gene fills the gap. The sample contains more than one DNA sequence encoding this CDR3. The chain recombines TRBV31 with TRBJ1-2; TRBD1 is a possible D gene (5 bases). This CDR3 is built from 14 residues. Germline V gene data show CDR1 as GKSSPN and CDR2 as SITVG. V dropped 0 bases and J dropped 2 bases, with 10 bases sitting between them. CDR3 region: CAWSLGGGNSDYTF. Partial CDR3 DNA: TGTGCCTGGAGTCTGGGGGGAGGGAACTCC. Supplemented by reference TRBV31 and TRBJ1-2, the full variable domain reads AQTIHQWPVAEIKAVGSPLSLGCTIKGKSSPNLYWYWQATGGTLQQLFYSITVGQVESVVQLNLSASRPKDDQFILSTEKLLLSHSGFYLCAWSLGGGNSDYTFGSGTRLLVI.

Remarks on this clone: Any gene name here is a mouse gene name. Sequencing ends 4 residues short of the CDR3 end; the germline J gene provides the rest. The V call is TRBV1, the J call TRBJ2-3, with TRBD1 matching over 8 bases. J lost 1 base, V lost 2 bases, and 5 bases had no gene match. Germline CDR1 is NSQYPW and CDR2 is LRSPGD (reference sequence). The CDR3 loop spans 16 amino acids. CDR3 DNA, as far as it was read: TGCACCTGCAGTGCACGACAGGGGTTGGGTGCAGAA. This codes for CTCSARQGLGAE. The entire CDR3 protein reads CTCSARQGLGAETLYF.

As concerns this clone: Gene and germline names: mouse. Read data end 4 residues before the CDR3 end; the end is taken from the germline J gene. The genes are TRBV13-3 and TRBJ2-1, with 11 bases matching TRBD2. There are 17 residues in the CDR3. Germline lookup yields CDR1 NNHDY and CDR2 SYVADS. Trimming removed 4 bases from V and 2 bases from J; junction bases left unmatched: 8. CDR3 bases read: TGTGCCAGCAGTCCCCCTGACTGGGGGGGTGACTATGCT. Residues: CASSPPDWGGDYA. The whole CDR3 region reads CASSPPDWGGDYAEQFF.

This clone was recorded a few times. Gene labels here are mouse ones. Coverage ceases 4 residues before the CDR3 finishes, and the germline J gene fills in the end. This chain joins TRBV17 and TRBJ2-4; D may be TRBD2 (5 bases). Germline CDR1 is MNHDT and CDR2 is YYDKIL. CDR3 length equals 14 residues. Incomplete CDR3 DNA: TGTGCTAGCAGTAGAGATGGGGTGGAAAAC. Its translation: CASSRDGVEN. The full CDR3 protein reads CASSRDGVENTLYF. The variable domain in full, completed from reference TRBV17 and TRBJ2-4, reads DTTVKQNPRYKLARVGKPVNLICSQTMNHDTMYWYQKKPNQAPKLLLFYYDKILNREADTFEKFQSSRPNNSFCSLYIGSAGLEYSAMYLCASSRDGVENTLYFGAGTRLSVL.

Only a few counts were recorded for this clone. The genes and germline here are from mouse. The read ends 4 residues early relative to the CDR3; the germline J gene fills the gap. The same CDR3 also results from other DNA sequences found in this sample. The genes are TRBV13-3 and TRBJ2-1; 11 nucleotides match TRBD2. The CDR3 is 15 residues long. Germline assignment: CDR1 NNHDY and CDR2 SYVADS. The ends lost 2 bases at V and 4 bases at J; junction bases unmatched: 2. This CDR3 is CASSETGGAYAEQFF. The DNA read from the CDR3 is TGTGCCAGCAGTGAAACTGGGGGGGCGTATGCT.

There are a few counts of this clone. Mouse gene names apply. The sequenced fragment ends 4 residues before the CDR3 boundary, so the rest is inferred from the germline J gene. Distinct nucleotide sequences in the sample also encode this CDR3. The chain uses TRBV5 and TRBJ1-2, with TRBD1 matching over 7 bases. V shed 4 bases and J 2 bases; nucleotides not matched to a gene: 4. The germline CDR1 and CDR2 sequences are LGHNA and YNLKQL (reference sequence). The CDR3 runs to 14 residues. The CDR3 loop is CASSPRQGNSDYTF. Partial CDR3 DNA: TGTGCCAGCAGCCCCCGACAGGGCAACTCC.

A remark on this clone: The germline and genes are mouse ones. The CDR3 end falls 4 residues outside the read, so it is completed with the germline J gene. The rearrangement uses TRBV19 and TRBJ2-5, with a weak D call TRBD1 (5 bases). The CDR3 contains 13 residues. Germline loops: CDR1 FNHDT, CDR2 SITEND (reference sequence). Here the CDR3 reads CASSIAGPDTQYF. The DNA read from the CDR3 is TGTGCCAGCAGTATAGCAGGGCCGGAC.

This clone has a handful of counts. The gene names here belong to mouse. The read falls 4 residues short of the CDR3 end, and the missing part is taken from the germline J gene. The identical CDR3 is also encoded by other nucleotide sequences in the sample. This chain connects TRBV13-1 to TRBJ2-7; 8 nucleotides align to TRBD2. The length of the CDR3 is 14 residues. Germline V lookup: CDR1 NSHNY, CDR2 SYGAGN. Trimming removed 0 bases from V and 3 bases from J; junction bases left unmatched: 2. Incomplete CDR3 DNA: TGTGCCAGCAGTGATGCTGGGGGGCACTAT. As protein: CASSDAGGHY. The entire CDR3 reads CASSDAGGHYEQYF.

This clone occurred a few times. Gene names refer to mouse genes. The CDR3 goes on 4 residues after the read ends, and that part is filled in from the germline J gene. The chain combines TRBV1 with TRBJ2-1; D remains ambiguous. The CDR3 consists of 14 residues. Trimming took 3 bases from V and 3 from J, leaving 9 bases between them. The germline V gene has CDR1 NSQYPW and CDR2 LRSPGD (reference sequence). The CDR3 protein is CTCSARSSYAEQFF. The part of the CDR3 DNA that was read is TGCACCTGCAGTGCGAGGTCCTCCTATGCT.

This clone appeared a few times. Genes and germline come from the mouse. The read ends 3 residues early relative to the CDR3; the germline J gene fills the gap. The chain couples TRBV19 to TRBJ1-6; 10 bases match TRBD1. TRBJ1-6 has ORF status, its function being uncertain. Germline assignment: CDR1 FNHDT and CDR2 SITEND (reference sequence). Trimming took 5 bases from V and 5 from J; bases not matched to a gene: 4. CDR3 size: 15 residues. The CDR3 DNA, read in part, is TGTGCCAGCAGCACCGGGACAGGGGATAATTCGCCC. This sequence encodes CASSTGTGDNSP. The full CDR3 protein reads CASSTGTGDNSPLYF.

This clone was detected a few times. Germline and genes: mouse. The CDR3 end is not reached by the read, which stops 4 residues before it; the germline J gene fills it in. This chain links TRBV19 with TRBJ2-7; 11 nucleotides match TRBD2. V lost 0 bases and J lost 0; bases outside the gene matches: 2. The CDR3 sequence is 16 residues long. The germline gives CDR1 FNHDT, CDR2 SITEND (reference sequence). The sequenced part of the CDR3 DNA is TGTGCCAGCAGTATAGGAGGGACTGGGGGCTCCTAT. Its translation: CASSIGGTGGSY. From start to end, the CDR3 is CASSIGGTGGSYEQYF.

With regard to this clone: Gene names and germline match the mouse. The CDR3 is CTCSSQTGLNSDYTF. The CDR3 bases that were read are TGCACCTGCAGTTCCCAGACAGGATTAAACTCC. This rearrangement joins TRBV1 to TRBJ1-2, with D tentatively TRBD1 (6 bases). Coverage ceases 4 residues before the CDR3 finishes, and the germline J gene fills in the end. Trimming pared 5 bases from V and 1 base from J, leaving 14 bases between. The CDR3 spans 15 residues. Germline loops: CDR1 NSQYPW, CDR2 LRSPGD (reference sequence).